One and the same sample provided the 5 T cell receptor beta chains below, sequenced in a study of T cell responses to AZD1222 COVID-19 vaccine (dated by TCRdb to about 2021). Libraries were prepared through the immunoSEQ multiplex PCR assay. The immuneACCESS repertoire file appears here via TCRdb, limited to in-frame rearrangements. These files lack a portion of the clones; in checked studies, under half of the deficit traces to unresolved V genes, and the cause of the others is not known. Across this sample there are approximately 110,000 clones, with under 95% seen only once. Roughly 1.3% of the sample belongs to the ten largest clones. Per the publication, the time point label means: baseline before first vaccination. This material consisted of peripheral blood, taken on day 0 of AZD1222 vaccination. The receptors here all came from an adult in good health.

The chain couples TRBV6-4 to TRBJ2-1; 10 positions match TRBD1. The J segment lost 0 bases and the V segment lost 6 bases, leaving 2 bases of the junction unmatched. The CDR3 sequence is 15 residues long. Per the germline V gene, CDR1 is MRHNA and CDR2 is SNTAGT. In DNA form, the CDR3 reads TGTGCCAGCAGACGGACAGGGGGCTCCTACAATGAGCAGTTCTTC. This translates into CASRRTGGSYNEQFF.

The chain links TRBV29-1 to TRBJ1-2; 9 bases line up with TRBD1. This CDR3 has 12 amino acids. Per germline, CDR1 SQVTM and CDR2 ANQGSEA. The junction had 6 bases not matched to a gene; V was cut back by 7 bases and J by 6 bases. The chain's CDR3 is CSAWGQGDGYTF. The CDR3 nucleotides read TGCAGCGCCTGGGGACAGGGAGATGGCTACACCTTC.

V usage is TRBV20-1 and J usage is TRBJ2-4; D is uncertain. Trimming removed 2 bases at V and 6 bases at J, with 5 bases between. The V gene's germline CDR1 is DFQATT and CDR2 SNEGSKA (reference sequence). This CDR3 has 11 amino acids. Here the CDR3 reads CSARPINIQYF. For the CDR3, the DNA is TGCAGTGCTAGACCCATAAACATTCAGTACTTC.

This chain uses TRBV30 with TRBJ1-2; the D gene is possibly TRBD1 (6 bases). Between the trimmed V and J ends, which lost 3 bases and 6 bases, there was a span of 14 bases. CDR1 is GTSNPN and CDR2 is SVGIG in the germline V gene (reference sequence). The CDR3 contains 13 residues. The CDR3: CAWSAGVWHGYTF. The CDR3 nucleotides read TGTGCCTGGAGCGCAGGGGTATGGCATGGCTACACCTTC.

This clone was picked up a small number of times. This rearrangement joins TRBV11-3 to TRBJ2-3; D is ambiguous. Looked up from germline, CDR1 is SGHNT and CDR2 is YENEEA. The CDR3 is made up of 14 amino acids. Trimming removed 1 base at V and 2 bases at J, with 7 bases between. CDR3 protein: CASSLGAATDTQYF. CDR3 nucleotides: TGTGCCAGCAGCTTAGGAGCAGCCACAGATACGCAGTATTTT.